This T cell receptor beta chain was obtained from a study of Ad26.COV2.S vaccination and SARS-CoV-2 variants. About the study: Intramuscular Ad26.COV2.S at 5x10^10 or 1x10^11 viral particles.

This CDR3 region has 14 residues. Trimming removed 1 base at V and 5 bases at J, with 11 bases between. Germline V gene sequence: CDR1 LGHDT, CDR2 YNNKEL (reference sequence). Treatment defined: some 19 received Ad26.COV2.S at low or high dose, single or two shots; 5 received placebo; per-sample allocation not given. After the first vaccine or placebo injection, samples were drawn on day 63. General observations from the study: Spike-specific TCR breadth ran higher among vaccine recipients than placebo recipients. Vaccine and placebo recipients had comparable breadth of non-spike TCRs.

About this clone itself: Its antigen remains unidentified.

Libraries were prepared by immunoSEQ multiplex PCR; TCRdb keeps only in-frame clonotypes and omits some of them. The sample lists hundreds of thousands of clones, more than 70% occurring once. V and J are TRBV3-1 (or the pseudogene TRBV3-2) and TRBJ1-1; the D gene is possibly TRBD1 (5 bases). The sequences come from peripheral blood, collected in a trial of Ad26.COV2.S vaccine versus placebo. The receptor was isolated from a person between 18 and 65 years old who received the Ad26.COV2.S COVID-19 vaccine or a placebo. CDR3 residues: CASSQGGSVTEAFF. CDR3 nucleotide sequence: TGTGCCAGCAGCCAAGGGGGGTCAGTGACTGAAGCTTTCTTT.